This T cell receptor beta chain was obtained from a study of beta chain features in type 1 diabetes (dated by TCRdb to the late 2010s). In terms of the full investigation: No differences in mean age, gender distribution, total cell number or subset yield were found between patients and healthy donors. A total of around 100 million sorted cells were examined across all samples, and RNA yield correlated strongly with the number of cells per subset. The study compared the TCRB repertoires of sorted circulating CD4+ T cell subsets in recently diagnosed type 1 diabetes patients with those in matched healthy donors. Whereas all 30 or so donors provided naive and central memory subsets, regulatory and stem cell-like memory subsets were isolated from just 8 patients and roughly 8 healthy donors. The research as a whole found: Because cDNA was sequenced instead of genomic DNA, activated cells with high expression could be over-represented, although the groups did not differ in activation or CD3 levels. The naive, central memory and regulatory TCRB repertoires appeared to resemble one another more closely among patients than among healthy donors. Because the HLA sub-analyses included only small numbers of individuals, any influence of HLA type on TCRB rearrangement was left unresolved. Type 1 diabetes patients showed a moderate but significant shortening of TCRB CDR3 length in all four CD4+ subsets. At VDJ recombination sites, type 1 diabetes patients had fewer insertions and more deleted nucleotides, which implies abnormalities in thymic rearrangement. PCR may preferentially amplify shorter templates, but because patient and control samples were amplified and corrected together, any resulting skew would affect both groups equally.

On this clone itself: It lacks a known antigen. No quality values exist for individual bases; no much larger clone is one base distant.

The entire amount of isolated RNA was reverse transcribed using the High Capacity cDNA Reverse Transcription Kit, so the sequenced TCRB transcripts were expressed ones. Deep immunoSEQ sequencing was performed on naive, central memory and regulatory T cell samples, with an average of around 3.5 million total reads per sample. Sorted cells were lysed in RLT buffer and RNA was extracted with DNase-treated RNeasy Micro or Mini kits, depending on cell number. To prevent cross-contamination, each cell subset was processed individually, whereas patient and healthy donor samples were processed jointly. TCRB sequences were amplified from cDNA with the immunoSEQ multiplex PCR, producing 87-bp fragments spanning the CDR3 region. Sequencing of the amplicons was performed on the Illumina HiSeq platform. Per the source publication's procedure: Synthetic template baselines were used to correct PCR bias computationally, reads within Hamming distance 2 were collapsed together, and singletons that could not be merged were discarded. Reads were aligned against IMGT so that V, D and J genes, CDR3 length and insertions or deletions at six rearrangement sites could be assigned. Clonotype counts were normalized to sorted cell number within each subset before computing true diversity and Gini coefficients with the tcR R package. The overlap coefficient, calculated on TCRB nucleotide sequences, was used to quantify repertoire sharing. TCRdb limited this immuneACCESS table to in-frame rearrangements with V and J called. A share of clones is missing; checked studies link under half to unresolved V genes, and the rest is unexplained. V and J calls and clone size are as listed in that table; D and trimming were resolved from the DNA. This sample lists about 240,000 clones; 25% to 30% were detected once. Clones ranked in the top ten supply under 4.5% of the sample.

The junction carries 10 bases between V and J, which are trimmed by 5 bases and 3 bases respectively. The CDR3 runs 13 amino acids, cysteine and phenylalanine included. Left in the record is the CDR3 DNA by itself, 39 bases read in frame from the first base. CDR1 and CDR2 are drawn from the germline V gene (reference sequence): GTSNPN, SVGIG. Each donor gave one peripheral blood draw, around 100 mL on average, collected into heparinised tubes. A BD FACSAria II was used to sort naive, central memory, regulatory and stem cell-like memory CD4+ T cells with a panel that included CD45RO, CCR7, CD25, CD127, CD95 and CD27. All sorted populations exceeded 95% purity. PBMCs were isolated right away by Lymphoprep density gradient centrifugation and were stained directly, without culture. So that batch effects would be minimized, each experiment stained and sorted samples in pairs, pairing one healthy donor with one patient.

The sequence was collected from a man aged 25-45 years in good health. The chain couples TRBV30 to TRBJ2-2; no D gene call is confident. Sample: central memory CD4+ T cells from blood. The CDR3 in this case is CAWRHFDTGELFF. The nucleotide sequence is TGTGCCTGGCGACATTTCGACACCGGGGAGCTGTTTTTT.